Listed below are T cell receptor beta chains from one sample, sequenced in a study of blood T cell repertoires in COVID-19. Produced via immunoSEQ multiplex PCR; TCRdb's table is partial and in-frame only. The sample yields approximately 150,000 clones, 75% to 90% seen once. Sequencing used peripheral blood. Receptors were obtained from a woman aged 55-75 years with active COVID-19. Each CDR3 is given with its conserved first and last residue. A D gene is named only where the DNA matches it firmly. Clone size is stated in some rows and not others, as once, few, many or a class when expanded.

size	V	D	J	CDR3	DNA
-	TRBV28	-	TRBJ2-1	CASIGGSSYNEQFF	TGTGCCAGCATTGGGGGGTCCTCCTACAATGAGCAGTTCTTC
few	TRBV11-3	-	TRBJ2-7	CASSWSGDEQYF	TGTGCCAGCAGCTGGTCAGGGGACGAGCAGTACTTC
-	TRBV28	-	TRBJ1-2	CASSASGYGYTF	TGTGCCAGCAGTGCCTCAGGCTATGGCTACACCTTC
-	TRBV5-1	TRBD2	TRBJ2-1	CASSRTQAGDYNEQFF	TGCGCCAGCAGCCGGACCCAAGCGGGAGACTACAATGAGCAGTTCTTC
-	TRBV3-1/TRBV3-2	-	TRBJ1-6	CASSQVSVDSPLHF	TGTGCCAGCAGCCAAGTGTCAGTGGATTCACCCCTCCACTTT
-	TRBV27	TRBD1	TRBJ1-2	CASSFDRGNYGYTF	TGTGCCAGCAGTTTTGACAGGGGAAACTATGGCTACACCTTC
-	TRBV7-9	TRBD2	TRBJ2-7	CASSLSQSGNGEQYF	TGTGCCAGCAGCCTCTCCCAAAGCGGGAATGGGGAGCAGTACTTC
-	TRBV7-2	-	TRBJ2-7	CAVTSAYEQYF	TGTGCCGTAACATCAGCCTACGAGCAGTACTTC
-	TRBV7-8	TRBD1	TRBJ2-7	CASSPTDRGVSYEQYF	TGTGCCAGCAGCCCTACCGACAGGGGGGTCTCCTACGAGCAGTACTTC
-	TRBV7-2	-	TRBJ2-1	CASSLERLALNEQFF	TGTGCCAGCAGCTTAGAACGGCTAGCGCTCAATGAGCAGTTCTTC
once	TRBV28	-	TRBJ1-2	CASTSGYGYTF	TGTGCCAGCACAAGCGGCTATGGCTACACCTTC
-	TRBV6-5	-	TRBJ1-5	CASRGIRPYNQPQHF	TGTGCCAGCAGGGGCATCAGACCGTACAATCAGCCCCAGCATTTT
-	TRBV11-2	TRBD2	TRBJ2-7	CASRPGLARSYEQYF	TGTGCCAGCAGACCGGGACTAGCGAGGTCCTACGAGCAGTACTTC
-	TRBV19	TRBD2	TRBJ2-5	CASSKLAGQETQYF	TGTGCCAGTAGTAAACTAGCGGGGCAAGAGACCCAGTACTTC
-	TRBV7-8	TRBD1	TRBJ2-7	CASSSIDRGLYEQYF	TGTGCCAGCAGCTCTATTGACAGGGGGCTCTACGAGCAGTACTTC
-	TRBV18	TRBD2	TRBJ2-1	CASSPALAGANEQFF	TGTGCCAGCTCACCAGCGCTAGCGGGGGCCAATGAGCAGTTCTTC
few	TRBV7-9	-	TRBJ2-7	CASSPTREWLEQYF	TGTGCCAGCAGCCCGACCAGGGAATGGCTCGAGCAGTACTTC
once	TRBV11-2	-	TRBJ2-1	CASSVGRNEQFF	TGTGCCAGCAGCGTGGGGCGCAATGAGCAGTTCTTC
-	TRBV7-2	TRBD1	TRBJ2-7	CASSYPTGVYAYEQYF	TGTGCCAGCAGCTACCCTACAGGGGTTTATGCCTACGAGCAGTACTTC
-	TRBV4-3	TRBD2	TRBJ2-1	CASSQDLAGGNEQFF	TGCGCCAGCAGCCAAGATTTAGCGGGAGGTAATGAGCAGTTCTTC
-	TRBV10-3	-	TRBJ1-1	CAISNLQGNTEAFF	TGTGCCATCAGTAACCTACAGGGGAACACTGAAGCTTTCTTT
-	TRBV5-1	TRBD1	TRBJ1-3	CASSEQGARSGNTIYF	TGCGCCAGCAGCGAACAGGGGGCCCGCTCTGGAAACACCATATATTTT
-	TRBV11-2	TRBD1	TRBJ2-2	CASSSTGKNTGELFF	TGTGCCAGCAGCTCGACAGGGAAGAACACCGGGGAGCTGTTTTTT
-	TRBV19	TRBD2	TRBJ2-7	CASSPRRGPSGSFAYEQYF	TGTGCCAGTAGTCCGCGTCGGGGGCCCAGCGGGAGTTTTGCCTACGAGCAGTACTTC
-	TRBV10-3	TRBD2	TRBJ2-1	CAISEGLAGGNEQFF	TGTGCCATCAGTGAGGGACTAGCGGGAGGCAATGAGCAGTTCTTC
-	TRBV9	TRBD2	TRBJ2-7	CASSVGGLAAIYEQYF	TGTGCCAGCAGCGTAGGGGGACTAGCGGCAATCTACGAGCAGTACTTC
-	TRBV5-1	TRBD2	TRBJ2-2	CASSRLGITSGGSGELFF	TGCGCCAGCAGCAGATTGGGGATCACTAGCGGAGGGTCCGGGGAGCTGTTTTTT
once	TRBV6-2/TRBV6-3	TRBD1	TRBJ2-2	CASSYRTGGVRDTGELFF	TGTGCCAGCAGTTACAGGACAGGGGGAGTTCGCGACACCGGGGAGCTGTTTTTT
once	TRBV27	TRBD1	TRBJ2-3	CASSPGTGAVGDTQYF	TGTGCCAGCAGTCCCGGGACAGGGGCTGTAGGGGATACGCAGTATTTT
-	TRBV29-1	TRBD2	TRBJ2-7	CSVEDPGGGHEQYF	TGCAGCGTTGAAGATCCGGGGGGGGGCCACGAGCAGTACTTC
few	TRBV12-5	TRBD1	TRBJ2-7	CASGSPDRGRPYEQYF	TGTGCTAGTGGTTCCCCGGACAGGGGGCGTCCCTACGAGCAGTACTTC
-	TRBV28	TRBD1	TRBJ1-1	CASSFARTGSTEAFF	TGTGCCAGCAGTTTTGCCCGGACAGGGAGCACTGAAGCTTTCTTT
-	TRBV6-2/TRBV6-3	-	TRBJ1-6	CASSYGSSYSPLHF	TGTGCCAGCAGTTACGGCTCATCCTATTCACCCCTCCACTTT
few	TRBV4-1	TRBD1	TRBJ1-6	CASSNRDRGSPLHF	TGCGCCAGCAGCAACCGGGACAGGGGTTCACCCCTCCACTTT
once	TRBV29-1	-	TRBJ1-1	CSESGLNTEAFF	TGCAGCGAATCGGGACTAAACACTGAAGCTTTCTTT
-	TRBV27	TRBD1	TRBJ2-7	CASSSTGGSEQYF	TGTGCCAGCAGTTCCACAGGGGGCTCCGAGCAGTACTTC
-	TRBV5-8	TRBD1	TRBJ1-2	CASSFRAGGPGYTF	TGTGCCAGCAGCTTTAGGGCAGGGGGCCCTGGCTACACCTTC
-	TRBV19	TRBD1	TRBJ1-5	CASSRDRGLFQPQHF	TGTGCCAGTAGTCGGGACAGGGGGCTTTTTCAGCCCCAGCATTTT
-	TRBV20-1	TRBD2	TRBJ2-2	CSASGVAGEAGELFF	TGCAGTGCTAGTGGTGTAGCGGGAGAAGCCGGGGAGCTGTTTTTT
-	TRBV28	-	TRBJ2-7	CASRGAAPTYEQYF	TGTGCCAGCAGGGGAGCGGCCCCAACCTACGAGCAGTACTTC
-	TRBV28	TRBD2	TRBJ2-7	CASSSPGLLSYEQYF	TGTGCCAGCAGTTCACCGGGACTACTCTCCTACGAGCAGTACTTC
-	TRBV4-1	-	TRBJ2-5	CASSQEPPGHHQETQYF	TGCGCCAGCAGCCAAGAGCCGCCGGGACACCACCAAGAGACCCAGTACTTC
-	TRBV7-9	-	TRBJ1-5	CASSLQTGQPQHF	TGTGCCAGCAGCCTCCAAACAGGACAGCCCCAGCATTTT
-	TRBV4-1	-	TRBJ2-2	CASSHTGVAGELFF	TGCGCCAGCAGCCATACGGGTGTAGCCGGGGAGCTGTTTTTT
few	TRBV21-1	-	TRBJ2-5	CASSLKIEGGQGTAETQYF	TGTGCCAGCAGCTTAAAGATTGAAGGGGGACAGGGGACAGCAGAGACCCAGTACTTC
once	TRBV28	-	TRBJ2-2	CASQANTGELFF	TGTGCCAGTCAGGCGAACACCGGGGAGCTGTTTTTT
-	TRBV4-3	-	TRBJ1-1	CASSQQTGMNTEAFF	TGCGCCAGCAGCCAACAAACAGGGATGAACACTGAAGCTTTCTTT
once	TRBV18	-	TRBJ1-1	CASSRLEGRVNTEAFF	TGTGCCAGCTCCCGACTAGAGGGAAGGGTAAACACTGAAGCTTTCTTT
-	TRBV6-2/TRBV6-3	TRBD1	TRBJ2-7	CASSPLGDRGPYEQYF	TGTGCCAGCAGCCCCCTAGGGGACAGGGGACCCTACGAGCAGTACTTC
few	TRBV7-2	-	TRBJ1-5	CASSLRQDQPQHF	TGTGCCAGCAGCTTAAGACAAGATCAGCCCCAGCATTTT